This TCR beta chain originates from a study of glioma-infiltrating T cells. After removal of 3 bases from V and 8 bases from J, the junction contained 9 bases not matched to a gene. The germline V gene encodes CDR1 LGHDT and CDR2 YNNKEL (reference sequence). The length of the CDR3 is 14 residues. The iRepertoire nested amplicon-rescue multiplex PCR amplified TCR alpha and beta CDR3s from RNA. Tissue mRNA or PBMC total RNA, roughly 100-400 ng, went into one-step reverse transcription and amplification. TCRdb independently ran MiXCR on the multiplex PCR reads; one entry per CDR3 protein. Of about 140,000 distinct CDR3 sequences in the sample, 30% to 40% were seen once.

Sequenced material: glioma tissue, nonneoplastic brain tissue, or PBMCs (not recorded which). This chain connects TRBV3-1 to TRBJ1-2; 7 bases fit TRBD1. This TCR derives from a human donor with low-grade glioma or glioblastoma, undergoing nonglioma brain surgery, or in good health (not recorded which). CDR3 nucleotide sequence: TGTGCCAGCAGCCACGAGCGGGACAGAGGAGGCTACACCTTC. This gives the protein CASSHERDRGGYTF. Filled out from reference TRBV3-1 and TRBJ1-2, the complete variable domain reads DTAVSQTPKYLVTQMGNDKSIKCEQNLGHDTMYWYKQDSKKFLKIMFSYNNKELIINETVPNRFSPKSPDKAHLNLHINSLELGDSAVYFCASSHERDRGGYTFGSGTRLTVV.